This is a list of T cell receptor beta chains from one sample in a study of identical twins. Via MiXCR, TCRdb re-called the 5' RACE reads, giving one row per CDR3 protein. The data show about 260,000 distinct CDR3 sequences, about 7% seen once. The sample was also reused in another study, on yellow fever vaccine responses in identical twins.

Sequences were obtained from memory (CD45RO+) T cells sorted from blood. The receptors were sampled from a woman under 30 in good health. Each CDR3 is given with its conserved first and last residue. The order of the fields is J gene, D gene, V gene, clone size, CDR3 DNA, CDR3 protein. The D gene is left open where the match is weak. Where a row states a size, it is once, few, many or the class of an expanded clone; other rows omit it.

TRBJ2-1 - TRBV9 few TGTGCCAGCAGCGTAGATGGCTACGATGAGCAGTTCTTC CASSVDGYDEQFF
TRBJ2-3 TRBD2 TRBV20-1 few TGCAGTGCTAGTCGACTAGCGGGAGGGGGGGCAGATACGCAGTATTTT CSASRLAGGGADTQYF
TRBJ2-2 TRBD1 TRBV12-3/TRBV12-4 few TGTGCCAGCAGTTCCTCCGGGACAGGAAAAACCGGGGAGCTGTTTTTT CASSSSGTGKTGELFF
TRBJ1-1 TRBD1 TRBV3-1 - TGTGCCAGCAGCCAACCCAACAGGGGTACTGAAGCTTTCTTT CASSQPNRGTEAFF
TRBJ1-2 - TRBV7-9 few TGTGCCAGCAGCTACAGTAACGACTATGGCTACACCTTC CASSYSNDYGYTF
TRBJ2-3 - TRBV7-2 many TGTGCCAGCAGCGGGGGGGCTGTTTATACAGATACGCAGTATTTT CASSGGAVYTDTQYF
TRBJ2-6 - TRBV6-1 many TGTGCCAGCTCCTTGACAGTTATCTCTGGGGCCAACGTCCTGACTTTC CASSLTVISGANVLTF
TRBJ2-2 TRBD2 TRBV28 - TGTGCCAGCAGTTCAGGACTAGGTCGGACCGGGGAGCTGTTTTTT CASSSGLGRTGELFF
TRBJ2-7 TRBD1 TRBV10-3 few TGTGCCATCAGCGCAGGGGGCGATTCCTACGAGCAGTACTTC CAISAGGDSYEQYF
TRBJ2-1 TRBD2 TRBV20-1 many TGCAGTGCCTTAAGCGGGGACCTAAGCTCCTACAATGAGCAGTTCTTC CSALSGDLSSYNEQFF
TRBJ2-4 - TRBV5-1 few TGCGCCAGCAGGGCAGGGTATGGGGCCAAAAACATTCAGTACTTC CASRAGYGAKNIQYF
TRBJ2-1 TRBD2 TRBV5-1 many TGCGCCAGCAGCTTGACTAGCGGCAATGAGCAGTTCTTC CASSLTSGNEQFF
TRBJ1-2 - TRBV7-9 - TGTGCCAGCAGCTTAGACGTCAGGTCGGACGGCTACACCTTC CASSLDVRSDGYTF
TRBJ2-5 TRBD2 TRBV27 - TGTGCCAGCCAAAAGCGGGGGGGCCAAGAGACCCAGTACTTC CASQKRGGQETQYF
TRBJ1-4 - TRBV5-5 few TGTGCCAGCAGCCCACCCCGGGCTAAGAATGAAAAACTGTTTTTT CASSPPRAKNEKLFF
TRBJ1-5 - TRBV20-1 few TGCAGTGCTTCAGGGTTGGGTCAGCCCCAGCATTTT CSASGLGQPQHF
TRBJ2-1 TRBD1 TRBV27 once TGTGCCAGCAGTACTCCGGGACAGGGGGAGGGGCAGTTCTTC CASSTPGQGEGQFF
TRBJ2-6 - TRBV5-1 many TGCGCCAGCAGCTTGGGTGGCGCCTCTGGGGCCAACGTCCTGACTTTC CASSLGGASGANVLTF
TRBJ2-2 TRBD2 TRBV20-1 - TGCTGTGCTAGACAACCGGGGACTAGCTCCGGGGAGCTGTTTTTT CCARQPGTSSGELFF
TRBJ2-2 - TRBV29-1 many TGCAGCGTTGTTGGGAGTACGAACACCGGGGAGCTGTTTTTT CSVVGSTNTGELFF
TRBJ2-1 - TRBV11-2 once TGTGCCAGCAGCTCCAACCGTGGGGCTTACAATGAGCAGTTCTTC CASSSNRGAYNEQFF
TRBJ2-7 TRBD1 TRBV5-1 many TGCGCCAGCAGGCCGGGACAGGGGAACCTGGCGGCCAACGAGCAGTACTTC CASRPGQGNLAANEQYF
TRBJ2-1 - TRBV5-6 few TGTGCCAGCAGCTTGGCCGGTCGGGATAATGAGCAGTTCTTC CASSLAGRDNEQFF
TRBJ1-1 - TRBV18 many TGTGCCAGCTCACCCGAGGGGACGAACACTGAAGCTTTCTTT CASSPEGTNTEAFF
TRBJ1-1 - TRBV5-1 - TGCGCCGAGCTTGCGGGCACTGAAGCTTTCTTT CAELAGTEAFF
TRBJ2-1 - TRBV7-9 many TGTGCCAGCGAAGGAGGGCCAATCAATGAGCAGTTCTTC CASEGGPINEQFF
TRBJ2-3 TRBD2 TRBV7-3 many TGTGCCAGCAGCTATATCAGCGGGAGGACTAGCACAGATACGCAGTATTTT CASSYISGRTSTDTQYF
TRBJ2-5 - TRBV24-1 few TGTGCCACCAGTGATCCTCGAGAAATTCAAGAGACCCAGTACTTC CATSDPREIQETQYF
TRBJ2-7 - TRBV27 many TGTGCCAGCAGTTTAACGAGCGCCATCCCTGTCGAGCAGTACTTC CASSLTSAIPVEQYF
TRBJ2-5 - TRBV2 many TGTGCCAGCAAAACGGACGGACAAGAGACCCAGTACTTC CASKTDGQETQYF
TRBJ2-3 - TRBV11-2 many TGTGCCAGCAGCTTAAGACGGACACACGCAGATACGCAGTATTTT CASSLRRTHADTQYF
TRBJ1-1 - TRBV20-1 - TGCAGTGCTAGAGATATCTATTACATGAACACTGAAGCTTTCTTT CSARDIYYMNTEAFF
TRBJ2-3 - TRBV5-1 many TGCGCCAGCAGCTTCGGCGACTATAGAATCACAGATACGCAGTATTTT CASSFGDYRITDTQYF
TRBJ1-2 TRBD1 TRBV9 many TGTGCCAGCAGCACGGGACAGCGCTATGGCTACACCTTC CASSTGQRYGYTF
TRBJ2-1 - TRBV5-1 many TGCGCCAGCAGCTTGGGGGGAGTTGGCTACAATGAGCAGTTCTTC CASSLGGVGYNEQFF
TRBJ2-7 TRBD1 TRBV18 - TGTGCCAGCTCACCTCCAGGGACAGGGGTTACTTCCTACGAGCAGTACTTC CASSPPGTGVTSYEQYF
TRBJ1-3 - TRBV28 few TGTGCCAGCAGTTTCCCGGCATCTGGAAACACCATATATTTT CASSFPASGNTIYF
TRBJ2-3 TRBD2 TRBV5-1 many TGCGCCAGCAGCGCGGGACTAGCGATTAACACAGATACGCAGTATTTT CASSAGLAINTDTQYF
TRBJ2-1 TRBD2 TRBV10-3 many TGTGCCATCAGAGGACTAGCGGGTGATGAGCAGTTCTTC CAIRGLAGDEQFF
TRBJ2-3 TRBD2 TRBV6-1 few TGTGCCAGCAGGGCCACTAGCGGGGGGGCAACAGATACGCAGTATTTT CASRATSGGATDTQYF
TRBJ2-3 TRBD2 TRBV10-3 few TGTGCCATCAGTGAGTCCCGGGAGGGACTAGCGGAAAGCACAGATACGCAGTATTTT CAISESREGLAESTDTQYF
TRBJ1-2 - TRBV12-3/TRBV12-4 few TGTGCCAGCACCTCTGAGGGGGATGGCTACACCTTC CASTSEGDGYTF
TRBJ2-7 - TRBV24-1 - TGTGCCACCAGCCTACCGGGAAGCTCCTACGAGCAGTACTTC CATSLPGSSYEQYF
TRBJ2-5 - TRBV7-8 few TGTGCCAGCAGCTTAGCAAAGGGAACCCAAGAGACCCAGTACTTC CASSLAKGTQETQYF